This T cell receptor (beta chain) appears in the sequencing data of a study of T cells in Graves' hyperthyroidism and ophthalmopathy. Study-level findings and limits: Ophthalmopathy was identified by the model a median 6.5 months ahead of onset. Ophthalmopathy was separated from stable hyperthyroidism by a 13 V-J model.

This clonotype was seen a few times. No antigen is known for it. Criteria for exclusion of patients were uncontrolled infection, other autoimmune disease, pregnancy or lactation. Clinical symptoms, serum thyroxine, TRAb, thyroid ultrasound and orbital computed tomography informed diagnoses. Authors of the study amplified TCR beta CDR3 regions from RNA transcripts. TCR CDR3 regions were first amplified by RT-PCR with HTBI primers. TCRdb reanalysed the multiplex PCR reads using MiXCR and keeps one entry per CDR3 protein. The sample contains about 520,000 distinct CDR3 sequences, about 24% of which appear only once. The CDR3 loop spans 16 amino acids. V lost 5 bases and J lost 1; bases outside the gene matches: 5.

This sequence joins TRBV12-3 or TRBV12-4 and TRBJ1-4, with 9 nucleotides matching TRBD1. Material for sequencing was blood. The receptor comes from a woman aged 25-40 years with Graves' ophthalmopathy. CDR3 sequence: CASSVGTGLTNEKLFF. CDR3 nucleotides: TGTGCCAGCAGTGTCGGGACAGGGTTAACTAATGAAAAACTGTTTTTT.